Below are 20 T cell receptor beta chains sequenced from a single sample in a study of blood T cells in healthy people across ages. A J-beta primer mix and a sample-barcoded 5' primer were used in a second PCR of roughly 7 to 12 cycles. TCRdb analysed the 5' RACE reads with MiXCR anew, one entry per CDR3 protein. The sample includes some 1.4 million distinct CDR3 sequences, around two fifths of them seen just once. Sequencing was done on a sample of blood. These receptors all stem from a woman aged 18-29 years in good health.

V gene TRBV9 combines with J gene TRBJ1-1, with D possibly being TRBD1 (5 bases). The ends were cut back, 6 bases at V and 3 bases at J, with 24 bases in the middle. Per the germline V gene, CDR1 is SGDLS and CDR2 is YYNGEE. This CDR3 has 17 residues. CDR3: CASTRRARAVGDTEAFF. In DNA form, the CDR3 reads TGTGCCAGCACCCGTAGAGCCAGGGCGGTAGGGGACACTGAAGCTTTCTTT.

The chain has TRBV30 and TRBJ2-5; D unclear. The germline V and J ends were trimmed by 1 base and 0 bases, with 15 bases remaining between them. This CDR3 spans 16 amino acids. Germline CDR1 is GTSNPN and CDR2 is SVGIG (reference sequence). The CDR3 nucleotides read TGTGCCTGGAGTGGCCCAGATGACCTGTACCAAGAGACCCAGTACTTC. Translation gives CAWSGPDDLYQETQYF.

This chain uses TRBV6-2 or TRBV6-3 with TRBJ1-2; TRBD1 agrees at 10 bases. After removal of 2 bases from V and 6 bases from J, the junction contained 9 bases not matched to a gene. Per germline, CDR1 MNHEY and CDR2 SVGEGT. This CDR3 contains 16 residues. In DNA, the CDR3 is TGTGCCAGCAGTTACCTCCAGGACAGGGGGGTTCATGGCTACACCTTC. Its translation is CASSYLQDRGVHGYTF.

Note on this clonotype: An end of the junction does not agree with germline; a read error may underlie this. The CDR3 region is CASTKLASIYNKQFF. For the CDR3, the DNA is TGTGCCAGCACCAAACTAGCGAGTATCTACAATAAGCAGTTCTTC. V and J are TRBV2 and TRBJ2-1, with TRBD2 matching 7 bases. CDR1 and CDR2 (germline): SNHLY, FYNNEI. There are 15 residues in the CDR3.

This chain links TRBV20-1 with TRBJ2-7; 8 positions match TRBD1. The CDR3 spans 14 residues. Trimming took 5 bases from V and 3 from J; bases not matched to a gene: 9. CDR1 is DFQATT and CDR2 is SNEGSKA in the germline V gene (reference sequence). DNA for the CDR3: TGCAGTGCTCCCGCGGCAGGGGGCATCTACGAGCAGTACTTC. Translation: CSAPAAGGIYEQYF.

The V and J genes are TRBV28 and TRBJ2-5; 7 positions match TRBD1. V gave up 9 bases and J gave up 7 bases; unmatched junction bases: 11. Looked up from germline, CDR1 is MDHEN and CDR2 is SYDVKM. This CDR3 is 13 amino acids long. In DNA, the CDR3 is TGTGCCAGTACGACCACAGGGGTCGCGACCCAGTACTTC. This gives the protein CASTTTGVATQYF.

This clonotype showed up just a few times. This sequence joins TRBV20-1 and TRBJ2-3; 7 nucleotides agree with TRBD1. After removal of 2 bases from V and 1 base from J, the junction contained 3 bases not matched to a gene. The germline V gene encodes CDR1 DFQATT and CDR2 SNEGSKA (reference sequence). This CDR3 contains 14 residues. The CDR3 nucleotides read TGCAGTGCTAGAAAAGGACAGGGCACAGATACGCAGTATTTT. Its protein product is CSARKGQGTDTQYF.

This clonotype appeared once. The rearrangement joins TRBV5-1 to TRBJ2-1; 7 nucleotides match TRBD1. CDR1 is SGHRS and CDR2 is YFSETQ in the germline V gene. The CDR3 spans 15 residues. The V segment lost 1 base and the J segment 13 bases; nucleotides outside the gene matches: 14. CDR3 sequence reads: CASSLQGTVGETQFF. For the CDR3, the DNA is TGCGCCAGCAGCTTGCAAGGGACAGTAGGAGAGACCCAGTTCTTC. Filled out from reference TRBV5-1 and TRBJ2-1, the complete variable domain reads KAGVTQTPRYLIKTRGQQVTLSCSPISGHRSVSWYQQTPGQGLQFLFEYFSETQRNKGNFPGRFSGRQFSNSRSEMNVSTLELGDSALYLCASSLQGTVGETQFFGPGTRLTVL.

This sequence joins TRBV11-2 and TRBJ2-7, with D possibly matching TRBD1 (5 bases). V lost 4 bases to trimming and J lost 6 bases, with 13 bases between them. This CDR3 is built from 13 residues. CDR1 and CDR2 from the germline V gene are SGHAT and FQNNGV. The CDR3 DNA sequence: TGTGCCAGCAGCTCGATGATGACAGCCGAGCAGTACTTC. Amino acids: CASSSMMTAEQYF.

The chain combines TRBV6-1 with TRBJ2-7; the D gene could be TRBD1 or TRBD2 (5 bases each). The CDR3 loop spans 16 amino acids. Trimming took off 7 bases at V and 2 bases at J, with 21 bases between the two ends. The germline gives CDR1 MNHNS, CDR2 SASEGT. CDR3 protein: CASMQVGGVTTYEQYF. Here the CDR3 DNA reads TGTGCCAGCATGCAAGTTGGGGGTGTTACGACCTACGAGCAGTACTTC.

The V and J genes are TRBV27 and TRBJ2-5; 10 nucleotides align to TRBD1. From germline, CDR1 is MNHEY and CDR2 SMNVEV (reference sequence). The length of the CDR3 is 14 residues. The V gene end was trimmed by 6 bases and the J gene end by 5 bases; junction bases not matched to a gene: 6. CDR3: CASSRDRGWETQYF. The CDR3 coding sequence is TGTGCCAGCAGCCGGGACAGGGGATGGGAGACCCAGTACTTC.

This chain connects TRBV5-1 to TRBJ2-1, with a possible D match to TRBD2 (6 bases). V lost 0 bases, J lost 9 bases, and 22 bases lay in between. The CDR3 extends over 17 amino acids. The germline CDR1 and CDR2 sequences are SGHRS and YFSETQ. CDR3 DNA sequence: TGCGCCAGCAGCTTGGTGGCTAGCGCCTTTGGGGTTGGTGAGCAGTTCTTC. It specifies CASSLVASAFGVGEQFF.

This clonotype showed up just a few times. The chain has TRBV10-3 and TRBJ2-1, with 7 bases aligning to TRBD2. The CDR3 runs to 15 residues. Germline CDR1 ENHRY, CDR2 SYGVKD. V gave up 5 bases and J gave up 2 bases; unmatched junction bases: 6. The CDR3 is CAISPGTMPYNEQFF. Written as DNA, the CDR3 is TGTGCCATCAGTCCCGGGACTATGCCCTACAATGAGCAGTTCTTC.

This clonotype was picked up a small number of times. V usage is TRBV4-2 and J usage is TRBJ1-6, with 8 bases aligning to TRBD1. CDR3 length: 17 residues. Per the germline V gene, CDR1 is LGHNA and CDR2 is YNFKEQ. The ends lost 0 bases at V and 8 bases at J; junction bases unmatched: 9. The CDR3 region is CASSQDRTGSGYSPLHF. CDR3 DNA sequence: TGTGCCAGCAGCCAAGATCGGACAGGGAGTGGGTATTCACCCCTCCACTTT.

The V call is TRBV20-1, the J call TRBJ2-5, with 10 positions matching TRBD1. In germline, CDR1 is DFQATT, CDR2 SNEGSKA (reference sequence). The ends lost 5 bases at V and 4 bases at J; junction bases unmatched: 7. CDR3 length equals 14 residues. CDR3 bases: TGCAGTGCTGGGCGCGGGACAGGGGTAGAGACCCAGTACTTC. Amino acids: CSAGRGTGVETQYF.

This clonotype was seen at least ten times. The chain links TRBV7-9 to TRBJ2-6; D call uncertain. The CDR3 sequence is 14 residues long. Germline loops: CDR1 SEHNR, CDR2 FQNEAQ (reference sequence). V lost 5 bases and J 1 base, leaving 6 bases between the germline ends. The CDR3 protein is CASSRLSGANVLTF. CDR3 DNA sequence: TGTGCCAGCAGCCGCCTTTCTGGGGCCAACGTCCTGACTTTC.

About this clonotype itself: One end of the junction fails to match germline, which may point to a read error. This rearrangement joins TRBV18 to TRBJ2-7, with D possibly being TRBD1 (6 bases). Germline values: CDR1 KGHSH, CDR2 LQKENI. This CDR3 has 13 amino acids. The DNA for the CDR3 is TGTGCCGGCTCACTCATAACAGGGATAGAGCAGTACTTC. This translates into CAGSLITGIEQYF.

This clonotype was detected a few times. This chain uses TRBV15 with TRBJ2-1; D gene uncertain. The germline V gene encodes CDR1 LNHNV and CDR2 YYDKDF (reference sequence). The CDR3 covers 13 residues. V was clipped by 0 bases and J by 8 bases, with 8 bases between them. The CDR3: CATSREVGDEQFF. The CDR3 DNA follows: TGTGCCACCAGCAGAGAGGTCGGAGATGAGCAGTTCTTC.

In its sample, this clonotype was seen a few times. The rearrangement joins TRBV6-2 or TRBV6-3 to TRBJ2-2, with D perhaps matching TRBD1 or TRBD2 (5 bases each). CDR3 length equals 15 residues. CDR1 is MNHEY and CDR2 is SVGEGT in the germline V gene. Trimming took off 10 bases at V and 5 bases at J, with 20 bases between the two ends. Written as DNA, the CDR3 is TGTGCCACCCGAGGTGAGGGGCAAGAGACCGGGGAGCTGTTTTTT. The encoded protein is CATRGEGQETGELFF.

The CDR3 protein is CASSLNTGLERVTQYF. CDR3 bases: TGTGCCAGCAGCTTAAATACGGGACTAGAAAGAGTCACGCAGTATTTT. V usage is TRBV7-9 and J usage is TRBJ2-3, with 8 bases fitting TRBD2. Germline V gene lookup returns CDR1 SEHNR and CDR2 FQNEAQ (reference sequence). Trimming removed 2 bases from V and 9 bases from J; junction bases left unmatched: 13. This CDR3 comprises 16 residues.